Shown below are 23 T cell receptor beta chains from a single sample sequenced in a study of shared clonotypes between healthy human individuals (dated by TCRdb to 2019 to 2021). The library was obtained by the immunoSEQ multiplex PCR assay. TCRdb mirrors the immuneACCESS table, restricted to in-frame sequences. Some clones are absent from its copies; in checked studies, under half trace to an unresolved V gene, and the reason for the others is unknown. For this sample the table gives millions of clones, of which roughly 92% were detected only once. Roughly 0.15% of the sample goes to the ten largest clones. Input material: naive CD4+ T cells sorted from blood. In light of the paper, this sample's cell subset or site label describes: CD45RA+ positively selected. The receptors stem from a young man in good health.

The chain couples TRBV7-9 to TRBJ2-5, with a weak D call TRBD1 (6 bases). The CDR3 extends over 15 amino acids. V lost 1 base and J lost 3, with 12 bases in between. Germline V CDR1 and CDR2: SEHNR, FQNEAQ (reference sequence). CDR3 in amino acids: CASSLVRDTEETQYF. In nucleotides, the CDR3 is TGTGCCAGCAGCTTAGTACGGGACACCGAAGAGACCCAGTACTTC.

This clone was detected only a few times. This chain joins TRBV6-4 and TRBJ1-6; D remains unclear. The V gene lost 0 bases and the J gene lost 10 bases, with 10 bases spanning the gap. The germline CDR1 and CDR2 sequences are MRHNA and SNTAGT. The CDR3 sequence is 14 residues long. The CDR3 DNA reads TGTGCCAGCAGTGACTCATGGAGGAACTCACCCCTCCACTTT. Translation: CASSDSWRNSPLHF.

The V gene is TRBV7-9, the J gene TRBJ1-2; no reliable D call. Trimming stripped 3 bases from V and 8 bases from J, with 10 bases between. CDR1 and CDR2 from the germline V gene are SEHNR and FQNEAQ (reference sequence). The CDR3 runs 12 residues. CDR3 DNA sequence: TGTGCCAGCAGCTTCAGAGTATACGGCTACACCTTC. Amino acid sequence: CASSFRVYGYTF.

This clone was detected once. The chain uses TRBV7-9 and TRBJ2-7; TRBD2 is a possible D gene (6 bases). CDR1 is SEHNR and CDR2 is FQNEAQ in the germline V gene (reference sequence). Deletions cut 1 base from V and 2 bases from J, with 9 bases between. The CDR3 spans 14 residues. In DNA, the CDR3 is TGTGCCAGCAGCTTAGGGGGGGTTACCTACGAGCAGTACTTC. Translated: CASSLGGVTYEQYF.

This clone appeared a single time. The genes are TRBV9 and TRBJ1-4; 7 nucleotides match TRBD1. Trimming removed 3 bases from V and 0 bases from J; junction bases left unmatched: 8. The CDR3 contains 17 residues. The germline CDR1 and CDR2 sequences are SGDLS and YYNGEE. CDR3 residues: CASSAPQGVATNEKLFF. CDR3 DNA: TGTGCCAGCAGCGCTCCTCAGGGGGTAGCAACTAATGAAAAACTGTTTTTT.

The genes are TRBV10-3 and TRBJ1-3, with D unclear. With 3 bases removed from V and 5 bases from J, the gap between germline ends came to 11 bases. The CDR3 contains 14 residues. Germline V gene sequence: CDR1 ENHRY, CDR2 SYGVKD. This CDR3 is CAISEGDRRNTIYF. The CDR3 DNA follows: TGTGCCATCAGTGAAGGTGACCGGAGAAACACCATATATTTT.

This clone has a single count. V usage is TRBV10-2 and J usage is TRBJ2-3, with D possibly called TRBD1 or TRBD2 (5 bases each). The CDR3 length is 14 residues. Looked up from germline, CDR1 is WSHSY and CDR2 is SAAADI. Between the trimmed V and J ends, which lost 11 bases and 3 bases, there was a span of 18 bases. CDR3 region: CAGRSGGSTDTQYF. The CDR3 DNA reads TGCGCCGGGCGGTCTGGGGGATCGACAGATACGCAGTATTTT.

This chain links TRBV11-2 with TRBJ2-2; 8 bases match TRBD1. Per germline, CDR1 SGHAT and CDR2 FQNNGV. The CDR3 has 15 residues. The V segment lost 3 bases and the J segment 6 bases; nucleotides outside the gene matches: 6. CDR3 sequence reads: CASSFQGAMAGELFF. As DNA, the CDR3 is TGTGCCAGCAGCTTTCAGGGGGCTATGGCCGGGGAGCTGTTTTTT.

The chain uses TRBV27 and TRBJ1-1, with no clear D. Germline CDR1 MNHEY, CDR2 SMNVEV (reference sequence). This CDR3 spans 13 amino acids. The V gene lost 2 bases and the J gene lost 8 bases, with 12 bases spanning the gap. The CDR3, as DNA: TGTGCCAGCAGTTTAGTCCCCGGTTGGGAAGCTTTCTTT. This translates into CASSLVPGWEAFF.

This chain uses TRBV6-6 with TRBJ1-2; the D gene is possibly TRBD1 (5 bases). Trimming shortened V by 4 bases and J by 2 bases, and 14 bases separated the two germline ends. This CDR3 is 15 amino acids long. Per the germline V gene, CDR1 is MNHNY and CDR2 is SVGAGI (reference sequence). The CDR3 here is CASSSSWGLNYGYTF. The CDR3 DNA sequence: TGTGCCAGCAGTTCCTCCTGGGGCCTGAACTATGGCTACACCTTC.

This clone was detected a few times. CDR3 amino acids: CASKEGIGEAFF. CDR3 nucleotides: TGTGCCAGCAAAGAGGGGATTGGGGAAGCTTTCTTT. The chain joins TRBV6-5 to TRBJ1-1; D may be TRBD1 (5 bases). The germline V gene has CDR1 MNHEY and CDR2 SVGAGI. V lost 7 bases and J 8 bases, leaving 14 bases between the germline ends. The CDR3 totals 12 residues.

The gene calls are TRBV9 and TRBJ2-7; TRBD1 or TRBD2 may be the D gene (5 bases each). V was trimmed by 4 bases and J by 7 bases, leaving 18 bases between them. CDR1 is SGDLS, CDR2 YYNGEE, per germline. This CDR3 is 14 amino acids long. The CDR3 region has the DNA TGTGCCAGCAGCCCCCGGGACCGAGATGGGGAGCAGTACTTC. The encoded protein is CASSPRDRDGEQYF.

A word on this clone: Other DNA sequences in this specimen translate into the identical CDR3. The chain combines TRBV6-6 with TRBJ1-1; D not certain. The V gene lost 0 bases and the J gene lost 3 bases, with 8 bases spanning the gap. The CDR3 covers 14 residues. In germline, CDR1 is MNHNY, CDR2 SVGAGI (reference sequence). The CDR3 sequence is CASSYSGPDTEAFF. The CDR3 DNA reads TGTGCCAGCAGTTACTCAGGGCCGGACACTGAAGCTTTCTTT.

V gene TRBV7-9 combines with J gene TRBJ2-3; 7 nucleotides line up with TRBD2. This CDR3 spans 13 amino acids. Germline V gives CDR1 SEHNR, CDR2 FQNEAQ (reference sequence). The J segment lost 6 bases and the V segment lost 5 bases, leaving 5 bases of the junction unmatched. The CDR3 is CASSAVSGDTQYF. The DNA of the CDR3 is TGTGCCAGCAGCGCGGTTAGCGGGGATACGCAGTATTTT. The full variable domain, with the rest looked up from reference TRBV7-9 and TRBJ2-3, is DTGVSQNPRHKITKRGQNVTFRCDPISEHNRLYWYRQTLGQGPEFLTYFQNEAQLEKSRLLSDRFSAERPKGSFSTLEIQRTEQGDSAMYLCASSAVSGDTQYFGPGTRLTVL.

CDR3 amino acids: CASSYSTAGGAFF. Written as DNA, the CDR3 is TGTGCCAGCAGTTACTCAACGGCGGGTGGAGCTTTCTTT. The V gene is TRBV6-6, the J gene TRBJ1-1; D not certain. Deletions cut 0 bases from V and 10 bases from J, with 12 bases between. Germline assignment: CDR1 MNHNY and CDR2 SVGAGI (reference sequence). The CDR3 is 13 amino acids.

CDR3: CASSLNSRGGYNEQFF. In nucleotides, the CDR3 is TGTGCCAGCAGCTTAAACTCCAGGGGGGGATACAATGAGCAGTTCTTC. The rearrangement uses TRBV5-4 and TRBJ2-1; D may be TRBD1 or TRBD2 (7 bases each). Germline CDR1 reads SGHNT; CDR2 reads YYREEE (reference sequence). The ends were cut back, 2 bases at V and 4 bases at J, with 16 bases in the middle. The CDR3 has 16 amino acids. The variable domain in full, completed from reference TRBV5-4 and TRBJ2-1, reads ETGVTQSPTHLIKTRGQQVTLRCSSQSGHNTVSWYQQALGQGPQFIFQYYREEENGRGNFPPRFSGLQFPNYSSELNVNALELDDSALYLCASSLNSRGGYNEQFFGPGTRLTVL.

This chain links TRBV7-8 with TRBJ1-3; D ambiguous. Germline V gene lookup returns CDR1 SGHVS and CDR2 FQNEAQ. The CDR3 runs to 16 residues. V was cut by 1 base and J by 0 bases, with 10 bases left in between. The CDR3 region is CASSLVEATSGNTIYF. The DNA of the CDR3 is TGTGCCAGCAGCTTAGTGGAGGCAACCTCTGGAAACACCATATATTTT.

The rearrangement uses TRBV4-1 and TRBJ2-5; no definite D call. The J call is doubtful: the DNA matches TRBJ2-7 better. The CDR3 runs to 15 residues. In germline, CDR1 is MGHRA, CDR2 YSYEKL. The CDR3 spells CASSQEAVPHYEQYF. Written as DNA, the CDR3 is TGCGCCAGCAGCCAAGAGGCTGTCCCCCACTACGAGCAGTACTTC.

The J gene is TRBJ2-3, the V gene TRBV18, with TRBD2 matching 8 bases. Germline CDR1 reads KGHSH; CDR2 reads LQKENI. The CDR3 consists of 17 residues. V dropped 0 bases and J dropped 4; count of bases not matched to a gene: 9. Here the CDR3 reads CASSPPTGGPSADTQYF. Here the CDR3 DNA reads TGTGCCAGCTCACCACCGACGGGAGGGCCCTCTGCAGATACGCAGTATTTT.

The chain combines TRBV6-5 with TRBJ1-1; D is unresolved. The CDR3 has 15 amino acids. With 0 bases removed from V and 5 bases from J, the gap between germline ends came to 13 bases. Germline V gives CDR1 MNHEY, CDR2 SVGAGI. CDR3 region: CASSYSGGLGTEAFF. CDR3 nucleotides: TGTGCCAGCAGTTACTCGGGAGGGTTAGGGACTGAAGCTTTCTTT.

The V gene is TRBV6-5, the J gene TRBJ2-3, with 8 bases aligning to TRBD1. The germline V gene has CDR1 MNHEY and CDR2 SVGAGI. There are 15 residues in the CDR3. V shed 4 bases, J shed 2 bases, and the junction held 5 bases outside the gene matches. CDR3 nucleotide sequence: TGTGCCAGCAGTTCGGGACAGGTCCCCACAGATACGCAGTATTTT. This gives the protein CASSSGQVPTDTQYF.

The rearrangement uses TRBV11-2 and TRBJ1-4; D gene uncertain. V was clipped by 4 bases and J by 11 bases, with 11 bases between them. The CDR3 totals 12 residues. Germline CDR1 and CDR2: SGHAT and FQNNGV. For the CDR3, the DNA is TGTGCCAGCAGCTACGAAGGAGGGAAACTGTTTTTT. It translates to CASSYEGGKLFF.

This chain links TRBV18 with TRBJ2-1; 11 bases map to TRBD2. Germline V gives CDR1 KGHSH, CDR2 LQKENI. The CDR3 is 15 residues long. Losses at the gene ends were 5 bases for V and 3 bases for J; bases not matched to a gene: 3. CDR3 sequence: CASSVLAGGYNEQFF. CDR3 DNA: TGTGCCAGCTCAGTCCTAGCGGGGGGCTACAATGAGCAGTTCTTC.